This T cell receptor beta chain was identified in a study of blood T cell repertoires in COVID-19. The wider study: Specimens from acute and convalescent COVID-19 originated in the United States, Italy and Spain. T cells, B-cell-depleted T cells, or PBMCs supplied cDNA or gDNA.

The CDR3 loop spans 15 amino acids. In germline, CDR1 is KGHSH, CDR2 LQKENI. Trimming pared 5 bases from V and 1 base from J, leaving 14 bases between. As processed by the authors: How many nucleated cells were present was estimated from reference gene primer amplification. Libraries were prepared by immunoSEQ multiplex PCR; TCRdb keeps only in-frame clonotypes and omits some of them. That table supplies the V and J calls and clone size; D and trimming were determined from the DNA. This sample carries tens of thousands of clones, around 82% of them seen once, and the ten largest clones take 6% to 7.5%.

The chain is built from TRBV18 and TRBJ1-1, with D unclear. The TCR was taken from a man aged 45-60 years with active or convalescent COVID-19. The specimen sequenced was peripheral blood. The CDR3 reads CASSFLEEGNTEAFF. Here the CDR3 DNA reads TGTGCCAGCTCATTCCTCGAAGAGGGGAACACTGAAGCTTTCTTT.